Shown below are 20 T cell receptor beta chains from a single sample sequenced in a study of tumor and adjacent non-tumor tissue in lung cancer. A modified ARM-PCR protocol with three rounds of nested PCR amplified TCRbeta. TCRdb independently ran MiXCR on the multiplex PCR reads; one entry per CDR3 protein. This sample yields 100,000 to 150,000 distinct CDR3 sequences, of which 66% are seen a single time; around 13% belongs to the top ten. This sample's RNA came from whole unsorted tissue. The sequencing input was lung tumor tissue. These receptors were obtained from a man aged 30 to 39 with non-small cell lung cancer.

This clonotype was counted a few times. This could be a read error, since a much larger clone is one nucleotide away. The genes are TRBV6-1 and TRBJ2-7, with 8 bases identical to TRBD2. The V segment lost 3 bases and the J segment 5 bases; nucleotides outside the gene matches: 9. The germline V gene has CDR1 MNHNS and CDR2 SASEGT. This CDR3 region has 15 residues. The CDR3 region is CASSDGGRLVDEQYF. The CDR3 coding sequence is TGTGCCAGCAGTGATGGCGGGAGGTTGGTGGACGAGCAGTACTTC.

Points on this clonotype: Given a much more abundant clone one base away, this may be a read error. The chain employs TRBV4-2 and TRBJ2-3; TRBD2 matches at 10 bases. The germline V gene encodes CDR1 LGHNA and CDR2 YNFKEQ. The length of the CDR3 is 18 residues. CDR3 sequence: CARSQDLASGRSTDTQYF. CDR3 nucleotide sequence: TGTGCCAGAAGCCAAGATCTGGCTAGCGGGAGAAGCACAGATACGCAGTATTTT.

This clonotype showed up many times. The chain carries TRBV11-2 and TRBJ2-7, with 7 nucleotides matching TRBD2. Germline V lookup: CDR1 SGHAT, CDR2 FQNNGV. V was pared by 6 bases and J by 3 bases, with 8 bases of the junction left unmatched. This CDR3 is built from 14 residues. CDR3 sequence (DNA): TGTGCCAGCAGGTTGGGGCTAGCGGACTACGAGCAGTACTTC. It codes for CASRLGLADYEQYF. Full variable domain (outside the CDR3, taken from reference TRBV11-2 and TRBJ2-7): EAGVAQSPRYKIIEKRQSVAFWCNPISGHATLYWYQQILGQGPKLLIQFQNNGVVDDSQLPKDRFSAERLKGVDSTLKIQPAKLEDSAVYLCASRLGLADYEQYFGPGTRLTVT.

About this clonotype itself: A read error may account for a junction end that differs from germline. This chain links TRBV12-3 or TRBV12-4 with TRBJ2-7; no firm D call. The CDR3 length is 14 residues. In DNA form, the CDR3 reads TGTGCCAGCAGTTTAGACCGCGGTTACTATGAGCAGCACTTC. It codes for CASSLDRGYYEQHF.

This clonotype showed up many times. The chain is built from TRBV29-1 and TRBJ2-1; D possibly corresponds to TRBD2 (5 bases). With 6 bases removed from V and 8 bases from J, the gap between germline ends came to 17 bases. The CDR3 is 13 amino acids. The germline V gene has CDR1 SQVTM and CDR2 ANQGSEA. The CDR3 DNA reads TGCAGCGTACCCTTCGGGGTTTTTGATGAGCAGTTCTTC. Translating gives CSVPFGVFDEQFF.

On this clonotype itself: This may arise from a read error, as a much more abundant clone is one base away. The chain carries TRBV29-1 and TRBJ1-1, with TRBD1 as a possible D gene (6 bases). This CDR3 has 12 amino acids. Germline CDR1 SQVTM, CDR2 ANQGSEA. The CDR3 nucleotides are TGCAGCGTACGAGGGGGGAACACTGAAGCTCTCTTT. It specifies CSVRGGNTEALF.

Turning to this clonotype: One end of the junction is discordant with germline, which a read error may explain. This rearrangement joins TRBV7-9 to TRBJ1-2; TRBD1 agrees at 7 bases. CDR1 is SEHNR, CDR2 FQNEAQ, per germline (reference sequence). The CDR3 totals 13 residues. This CDR3 is CGSSLSRGQGYTF. The CDR3 DNA sequence: TGTGGCAGCAGCTTAAGTAGGGGGCAAGGCTACACCTTC.

Concerning this clonotype: One base away lies a much larger clone, so this may be a sequencing read error. The chain uses TRBV20-1 and TRBJ1-1; 11 positions match TRBD1. V lost 5 bases, J lost 10 bases, and 6 bases stayed unmatched. The CDR3 is made up of 12 amino acids. Germline V gene sequence: CDR1 DFQATT, CDR2 SNEGSKA (reference sequence). The chain's CDR3 is CSAPDRGLVAFF. As DNA, the CDR3 is TGCAGTGCTCCGGACAGGGGGCTCGTAGCTTTCTTT.

With regard to this clonotype: Sequence at one end of the junction differs from germline and may be a read error. The chain joins TRBV29-1 to TRBJ1-5; D remains unclear. This CDR3 contains 13 residues. Per the germline V gene, CDR1 is SQVTM and CDR2 is ANQGSEA. The CDR3 here is CSVAGSSCQHQHF. For the CDR3, the DNA is TGCAGCGTTGCAGGCAGCAGTTGTCAGCACCAGCATTTT. The complete variable domain, with remaining parts taken from reference TRBV29-1 and TRBJ1-5, reads SAVISQKPSRDICQRGTSLTIQCQVDSQVTMMFWYRQQPGQSLTLIATANQGSEATYESGFVIDKFPISRPNLTFSTLTVSNMSPEDSSIYLCSVAGSSCQHQHFGDGTRLSIL.

A note on this clonotype: An end of the junction differs from the germline gene, which may be a read error. The chain links TRBV20-1 to TRBJ1-1, with TRBD1 as a possible D gene (6 bases). This CDR3 region has 13 residues. CDR1 is DFQATT and CDR2 is SNEGSKA in the germline V gene (reference sequence). CDR3 DNA: TGCAATGCTAGTCCATCGGCGGGGGGCGATGCTTTCTTT. Translating gives CNASPSAGGDAFF.

This clonotype was found many times. CDR3 protein: CASSPSGAAKIGTDDSGANVLTF. The CDR3 region has the DNA TGCGCCAGCAGCCCCTCAGGGGCTGCCAAGATCGGGACAGACGACTCTGGGGCCAACGTCCTGACTTTC. This chain links TRBV4-1 with TRBJ2-6, with 7 nucleotides matching TRBD1. V lost 4 bases, J lost 0 bases, and 24 bases stayed unmatched. This CDR3 contains 23 residues. Germline loops: CDR1 MGHRA, CDR2 YSYEKL.

Turning to this clonotype: This clone may be a read error of a much larger clone one base away. This chain uses TRBV20-1 with TRBJ1-1, with no clear D. Per the germline V gene, CDR1 is DFQATT and CDR2 is SNEGSKA (reference sequence). This CDR3 comprises 13 residues. This CDR3 reads CSAREGGNTEALF. The CDR3 DNA reads as TGCAGTGCTAGAGAAGGAGGGAACACTGAAGCTTTATTT.

This clonotype was seen ten or more times. The J gene is TRBJ2-7, the V gene TRBV20-1; 8 bases are shared with TRBD2. The germline gives CDR1 DFQATT, CDR2 SNEGSKA (reference sequence). CDR3 size: 15 residues. V lost 3 bases and J lost 1; bases outside the gene matches: 8. The CDR3 sequence is CSARDGAGASYEQYF. CDR3 coding DNA: TGCAGTGCTAGGGATGGAGCGGGAGCGTCCTACGAGCAGTACTTC.

Concerning this clonotype itself: Lacking the conserved final phenylalanine or tryptophan, this CDR3 likely reflects a read error. The rearrangement links TRBV4-3 to TRBJ1-2, with a possible D match to TRBD1 (5 bases). The CDR3 runs 13 residues. V was clipped by 4 bases and J by 4 bases, with 10 bases between them. From germline, CDR1 is LGHNA and CDR2 YSLEER. CDR3 in DNA: TGCGCCAGCAGCCCTACAGGTAGCTATGGCTACACCATC. This encodes CASSPTGSYGYTI.

This clonotype came up a few times. J is TRBJ2-3 and V is TRBV6-1; a possible D gene is TRBD1 (6 bases). Trimming took 3 bases from V and 2 from J, leaving 9 bases between them. The germline CDR1 and CDR2 sequences are MNHNS and SASEGT. The CDR3 is made up of 14 amino acids. The CDR3 bases are TGTGCCAGCAGTGATAGGGGGAACACAGATACGCAGTATTTT. It translates to CASSDRGNTDTQYF.

A single count supports this clonotype. At one end, the junction sequence differs from germline, possibly due to a read error. The rearrangement joins TRBV11-2 to TRBJ2-2; TRBD2 is a possible D gene (6 bases). This CDR3 region has 16 residues. Germline CDR1 is SGHAT and CDR2 is FQNNGV. The CDR3 here is CACSPRLAGGPGELFF. In DNA, the CDR3 is TGTGCCTGCAGCCCCCGGCTAGCTGGAGGGCCCGGGGAGCTGTTTTTT.

Ten or more counts support this clonotype. CDR3 nucleotides: TGTGCCAGCAGCCGTGCCGAGGGACAGCCCCAGCATTTT. Protein: CASSRAEGQPQHF. This chain uses TRBV7-8 with TRBJ1-5; D remains unclear. There are 13 residues in the CDR3. Germline V gives CDR1 SGHVS, CDR2 FQNEAQ. V shed 5 bases and J shed 7 bases, with 12 bases lying between them.

In regard to this clonotype: With a much larger clone just one base away, this may be a read error. The V and J genes are TRBV6-5 and TRBJ1-1; D gene unclear. The CDR3 is 14 amino acids. Trimming removed 5 bases at V and 1 base at J, with 11 bases between. CDR1 is MNHEY, CDR2 SVGAGI, per germline. The CDR3 sequence: CASSALIGNTEAFF. In nucleotides, the CDR3 is TGTGCCAGCAGTGCCCTCATTGGGAACACTGAAGCTTTCTTT.

This clonotype was counted only a few times. The V and J genes are TRBV5-1 and TRBJ1-4, with D possibly matching TRBD1 (5 bases). Germline CDR1 reads SGHRS; CDR2 reads YFSETQ. CDR3 length equals 17 residues. Trimming cost V 2 bases and J 8 bases, with 22 bases left between them. CDR3 coding DNA: TGCGCCAGCAGCTTTTCCGGCGGATCGGGGCGAGGCGAAAAACTGTTTTTT. Protein: CASSFSGGSGRGEKLFF.

This chain links TRBV6-2 or TRBV6-3 with TRBJ1-4; perhaps TRBD1 as D (6 bases). CDR1 and CDR2 from the germline V gene are MNHEY and SVGEGT. V gave up 7 bases and J gave up 12 bases, with 15 bases separating them. CDR3 length equals 12 residues. CDR3 residues: CASNTGQRELFF. CDR3 sequence (DNA): TGTGCCAGCAATACCGGACAGCGGGAACTGTTTTTT.